A single sample gave rise to the 12 T cell receptor beta chains below, sequenced in a study of blood T cell repertoires in COVID-19. Sequencing used immunoSEQ multiplex PCR; TCRdb keeps in-frame clones, though not all of them. Counted here are about 80,000 clones, 80% to 90% occurring once; the ten biggest clones make up around two fifths. The sample comprised peripheral blood. These receptors were collected from an older man with active or convalescent COVID-19.

The genes are TRBV2 and TRBJ2-1; 7 nucleotides match TRBD1. Germline V gene sequence: CDR1 SNHLY, CDR2 FYNNEI. CDR3 length: 14 amino acids. The ends lost 2 bases at V and 9 bases at J; junction bases unmatched: 7. Here the CDR3 reads CASSEHPQGIEQFF. DNA of the CDR3: TGTGCCAGCAGTGAACACCCACAGGGGATTGAGCAGTTCTTC. Full variable domain (rest looked up from reference TRBV2 and TRBJ2-1): EPEVTQTPSHQVTQMGQEVILRCVPISNHLYFYWYRQILGQKVEFLVSFYNNEISEKSEIFDDQFSVERPDGSNFTLKIRSTKLEDSAMYFCASSEHPQGIEQFFGPGTRLTVL.

The rearrangement joins TRBV7-6 to TRBJ2-3; 7 bases are a match to TRBD1. Germline CDR1 is SGHVS and CDR2 is FNYEAQ. This CDR3 contains 19 residues. V gave up 2 bases and J gave up 5 bases; unmatched junction bases: 19. The CDR3 DNA is TGTGCCAGCAGCTTACCCCTCCCCACAGGGGCCCACTCCGAAGATACGCAGTATTTT. Its protein product is CASSLPLPTGAHSEDTQYF.

This clone turned up a few times. In DNA, the CDR3 is TGTGCCAGCAGCTTGGGGACGACCAGGGGATGGGGCACTGAAGCTTTCTTT. It encodes CASSLGTTRGWGTEAFF. This rearrangement joins TRBV5-6 to TRBJ1-1; D possibly corresponds to TRBD1 (6 bases). The CDR3 loop spans 17 amino acids. Germline CDR1 reads SGHDT; CDR2 reads YYEEEE. The V and J ends lost 0 bases and 4 bases respectively, with 19 bases between them.

V usage is TRBV10-1 and J usage is TRBJ2-2; possible D gene TRBD2, 6 bases. Trimming stripped 8 bases from V and 6 bases from J, with 16 bases between. In germline, CDR1 is WNHNN, CDR2 SYGVQD (reference sequence). This CDR3 has 14 amino acids. The CDR3 reads CASSGGSFAGELFF. The CDR3 bases are TGCGCCAGCTCAGGAGGGTCCTTTGCCGGGGAGCTGTTTTTT.

The chain uses TRBV11-2 and TRBJ2-1; 10 bases agree with TRBD2. After removal of 6 bases from V and 4 bases from J, the junction contained 6 bases not matched to a gene. Germline V lookup: CDR1 SGHAT, CDR2 FQNNGV. This CDR3 region has 15 residues. In DNA form, the CDR3 reads TGTGCCAGCAGATCGACGGGACTAGCGTACAATGAGCAGTTCTTC. Translating gives CASRSTGLAYNEQFF.

The genes are TRBV19 and TRBJ1-2; TRBD1 matches at 10 bases. The CDR3 consists of 16 residues. V gave up 3 bases and J gave up 0 bases; unmatched junction bases: 4. Germline lookup yields CDR1 LNHDA and CDR2 SQIVND (reference sequence). Written as DNA, the CDR3 is TGTGCCAGTAGTATGGGACAGGGGTCGTCTAACTATGGCTACACCTTC. As protein: CASSMGQGSSNYGYTF.

DNA of the CDR3: TGTGCCAGTAGTATCCAGGGGGAAGCGAAGGAGCAGTTCTTC. It encodes CASSIQGEAKEQFF. The gene calls are TRBV19 and TRBJ2-1; TRBD1 matches at 7 bases. There are 14 residues in the CDR3. Germline lookup yields CDR1 LNHDA and CDR2 SQIVND (reference sequence). Trimming took 3 bases from V and 10 from J; bases not matched to a gene: 9.

The V and J genes are TRBV15 and TRBJ1-2; the D is unclear. The CDR3 loop spans 15 amino acids. The germline V gene has CDR1 LNHNV and CDR2 YYDKDF (reference sequence). The V gene lost 0 bases and the J gene lost 6 bases, with 14 bases spanning the gap. The CDR3 DNA sequence: TGTGCCACCAGCAGAGATATCCGTAGAGACAATGGCTACACCTTC. Translation: CATSRDIRRDNGYTF.

The CDR3: CASSFGRGDAYEQYF. The CDR3 DNA is TGTGCCAGCAGCTTCGGCAGGGGCGATGCCTACGAGCAGTACTTC. The chain links TRBV11-2 to TRBJ2-7, with D tentatively TRBD1 (6 bases). The CDR3 runs to 15 residues. CDR1 SGHAT and CDR2 FQNNGV come from the germline V gene. V was pared by 3 bases and J by 2 bases, with 14 bases between.

In this sample, this clone turned up a few times. The chain links TRBV5-1 to TRBJ1-1; 8 bases line up with TRBD1. The trim removed 1 base at V and 5 bases at J, leaving 10 bases unmatched. This CDR3 has 16 amino acids. CDR1 and CDR2 (germline): SGHRS, YFSETQ. The CDR3 reads CASSLTNYRGWTEAFF. CDR3 sequence (DNA): TGCGCCAGCAGCTTGACCAACTACAGGGGGTGGACTGAAGCTTTCTTT.

The gene calls are TRBV19 and TRBJ2-5, with D maybe TRBD1 (5 bases). Trimming took off 4 bases at V and 13 bases at J, with 16 bases between the two ends. The CDR3 has 12 residues. The germline V gene encodes CDR1 LNHDA and CDR2 SQIVND (reference sequence). The CDR3 sequence is CASSTQDSFRYF. Written as DNA, the CDR3 is TGTGCCAGTAGTACACAGGATTCTTTTAGGTACTTC.

The V gene is TRBV11-2, the J gene TRBJ1-4; 11 bases align to TRBD1. From germline, CDR1 is SGHAT and CDR2 FQNNGV. V dropped 6 bases and J dropped 7; count of bases not matched to a gene: 7. The CDR3 contains 15 residues. In DNA, the CDR3 is TGTGCCAGCAGAGAAAGGGGGACAGGGGGTGAAAAACTGTTTTTT. This sequence encodes CASRERGTGGEKLFF.